These 21 T cell receptor beta chains originate from one sample sequenced in a study of blood T cells in healthy people across ages. Next came a second PCR, run for about 7 to 12 cycles, which used a sample-barcoded 5' primer along with a J-beta primer mix. TCRdb processed the 5' RACE reads anew with MiXCR; each CDR3 protein has one entry. The profile covers some 640,000 distinct CDR3 sequences, with 49% appearing a single time and around a third taken by the ten largest. The sample taken for sequencing was blood. All receptors derive from a woman aged 55-75 years in good health.

A word on this clonotype: One end of the junction does not line up with germline, which may come from a read error. The chain combines TRBV9 with TRBJ2-3; 8 bases map to TRBD2. The CDR3 covers 17 residues. Germline lookup yields CDR1 SGDLS and CDR2 YYNGEE. The CDR3 DNA follows: TGTGCCAGTAGCGTAAACCCTTCGGCAGCGGGAGCGGATACGCAGTATTTT. This sequence encodes CASSVNPSAAGADTQYF.

The chain joins TRBV6-5 to TRBJ2-5; D perhaps matches TRBD2 (5 bases). Germline V gene data show CDR1 as MNHEY and CDR2 as SVGAGI. The CDR3 has 13 residues. Trimming removed 5 bases at V and 9 bases at J, with 16 bases between. As DNA, the CDR3 is TGTGCCAGCAGTCCCGCGGGTGGGTGGGCCCAGTACTTC. Translation gives CASSPAGGWAQYF.

The chain is built from TRBV20-1 and TRBJ2-1; 7 positions match TRBD1. Trimming removed 4 bases from V and 6 bases from J; junction bases left unmatched: 3. This CDR3 spans 12 amino acids. In germline, CDR1 is DFQATT, CDR2 SNEGSKA (reference sequence). The CDR3 nucleotides read TGCAGTGCTAAACCAGGGGGCAATGAGCAGTTCTTC. Translated: CSAKPGGNEQFF.

This clonotype has only a few counts. J is TRBJ1-1 and V is TRBV28; D not certain. CDR1 and CDR2 (germline): MDHEN, SYDVKM. The ends were cut back, 3 bases at V and 4 bases at J, with 9 bases in the middle. The CDR3 contains 13 residues. The CDR3 region is CASSFGGGTEAFF. Here the CDR3 DNA reads TGTGCCAGCAGTTTCGGAGGTGGCACTGAAGCTTTCTTT.

Note on this clonotype: One end of the junction fails to match germline, which may point to a read error. The genes are TRBV7-9 and TRBJ2-7; 14 positions agree with TRBD2. Germline values: CDR1 SEHNR, CDR2 FQNEAQ (reference sequence). The CDR3 length is 16 residues. The CDR3 sequence: CASSMGLAGVPYERYF. The CDR3 DNA reads as TGTGCCAGCAGCATGGGACTAGCGGGAGTCCCCTACGAGCGGTACTTC.

This clonotype was observed a handful of times. The junction shows a germline mismatch at one end, possibly a read error. The chain combines TRBV27 with TRBJ1-6, with 7 bases identical to TRBD1. Germline CDR1 MNHEY, CDR2 SMNVEV (reference sequence). The CDR3 runs 14 residues. DNA for the CDR3: TGTGCTAGCAGTTCGACAGGGAGCAATTCACCCCTCCACTTT. Translating it yields CASSSTGSNSPLHF.

The rearrangement uses TRBV24-1 and TRBJ2-7; 13 nucleotides match TRBD2. Germline V gene data show CDR1 as KGHDR and CDR2 as SFDVKD. Trimming at V came to 4 bases and at J to 6 bases, leaving 8 bases not matched to a gene. The CDR3 contains 16 residues. The CDR3, as DNA: TGTGCCACCAGTGACCATGGGACTAGCGGGAACTGCGAGCAGTACTTC. Its protein product is CATSDHGTSGNCEQYF.

About this clonotype itself: At one boundary the junction diverges from the germline segment, which might be a read error. V and J are TRBV9 and TRBJ2-7, with TRBD1 identical over 7 bases. The J call may be faulty, since TRBJ2-1 better matches the DNA end. This CDR3 comprises 13 residues. Germline V gene sequence: CDR1 SGDLS, CDR2 YYNGEE. DNA for the CDR3: TGTGCCTGCAGCCTACGGGACAGAAATGAGCAGTTCTTC. Translating gives CACSLRDRNEQFF.

With respect to this clonotype: The junction differs from germline at one of its ends, possibly a read error. This chain links TRBV2 with TRBJ1-6; 9 bases are a match to TRBD1. This CDR3 has 15 residues. Per the germline V gene, CDR1 is SNHLY and CDR2 is FYNNEI. The chain's CDR3 is CASSAGTGRGSPPHF. The CDR3, as DNA: TGTGCCAGCAGTGCCGGGACAGGGAGAGGCTCACCCCCCCACTTT.

This chain uses TRBV2 with TRBJ1-3; 9 nucleotides line up with TRBD1. With 6 bases clipped from V and 1 base from J, the junction kept 16 bases outside the gene matches. CDR1 and CDR2 from the germline V gene are SNHLY and FYNNEI. This CDR3 is 19 amino acids long. The CDR3 coding sequence is TGTGCCAGCAGCTTCCCGGGACAGGGATCTAGGGCTTCTGGAAACACCATATATTTT. Translated: CASSFPGQGSRASGNTIYF.

The genes are TRBV6-2 or TRBV6-3 and TRBJ2-5; tentative D call: TRBD2 (6 bases). This CDR3 is built from 17 residues. V lost 5 bases and J 0 bases, leaving 19 bases between the germline ends. Germline V gene data show CDR1 as MNHEY and CDR2 as SVGEGT. Here the CDR3 reads CASSLFRGEGNQETQYF. The DNA of the CDR3 is TGTGCCAGCAGTCTTTTCCGCGGGGAAGGTAACCAAGAGACCCAGTACTTC.

This clonotype was counted once. The chain is built from TRBV13 and TRBJ1-2; TRBD1 matches at 10 bases. The length of the CDR3 is 14 residues. In germline, CDR1 is PRHDT, CDR2 FYEKMQ (reference sequence). Germline trimming cut 3 bases from V and 8 bases from J; bases unmatched to any gene: 6. Written as DNA, the CDR3 is TGTGCCAGCAGCTTTACCGGGACAGGGGCCGGCTACACCTTC. It codes for CASSFTGTGAGYTF.

This rearrangement joins TRBV27 to TRBJ2-1, with a weak D call TRBD1 (6 bases). CDR1 and CDR2 from the germline V gene are MNHEY and SMNVEV (reference sequence). Deletions cut 4 bases from V and 7 bases from J, with 20 bases between. CDR3 length equals 16 residues. Here the CDR3 DNA reads TGTGCCAGCAGTTCGACCGCCTACAGGGTGGGAAATGAGCAGTTCTTC. Protein sequence: CASSSTAYRVGNEQFF.

V usage is TRBV6-6 and J usage is TRBJ1-2; 7 bases are a match to TRBD1. V lost 6 bases and J lost 6; bases outside the gene matches: 7. Looked up from germline, CDR1 is MNHNY and CDR2 is SVGAGI (reference sequence). The CDR3 is made up of 13 amino acids. The CDR3 coding sequence is TGTGCCAGCAGCCAGGGACAGTTCGATGGCTACACCTTC. Its translation: CASSQGQFDGYTF.

A few counts support this clonotype. CDR3 bases: TGTGCCACCAGTGATCCCGGGACAGGGGGAACAACCAGCTCCTACAATGAGCAGTTCTTC. Its translation is CATSDPGTGGTTSSYNEQFF. The chain couples TRBV24-1 to TRBJ2-1; 11 positions agree with TRBD1. Germline V lookup: CDR1 KGHDR, CDR2 SFDVKD. The CDR3 covers 20 residues. Unmatched junction bases numbered 12, after V lost 3 bases and J lost 0 bases.

V is TRBV4-3 and J is TRBJ2-3; no definite D call. Per germline, CDR1 LGHNA and CDR2 YSLEER. The V and J ends lost 0 bases and 2 bases respectively, with 9 bases between them. The CDR3 sequence is 15 residues long. The CDR3 here is CASSQDDTSTDTQYF. CDR3 coding DNA: TGCGCCAGCAGCCAAGACGACACTTCCACAGATACGCAGTATTTT.

V usage is TRBV7-9 and J usage is TRBJ1-1, with D unclear. Trimming removed 2 bases from V and 1 base from J, with 11 bases in between. The CDR3 consists of 15 residues. The germline V gene has CDR1 SEHNR and CDR2 FQNEAQ (reference sequence). CDR3 residues: CASSLRAEQNTEAFF. The CDR3 bases are TGTGCCAGCAGCTTAAGGGCAGAACAGAACACTGAAGCTTTCTTT.

About this clonotype itself: This may come from a read error, since a much larger clone is one base off. This rearrangement joins TRBV2 to TRBJ1-1; TRBD1 matches 9 bases. CDR1 and CDR2 from the germline V gene are SNHLY and FYNNEI. The CDR3 extends over 14 amino acids. The CDR3 coding sequence is TGTGTCAGCACCGACAGGGGGGCCGGCACTGAAGCTTTCTTT. It translates to CVSTDRGAGTEAFF.

V usage is TRBV24-1 and J usage is TRBJ2-1; weak D call: TRBD2 (7 bases). The CDR3 is 16 amino acids. Per the germline V gene, CDR1 is KGHDR and CDR2 is SFDVKD. V dropped 2 bases and J dropped 4 bases, with 14 bases sitting between them. The CDR3 spells CATSDSTGGRYNEQFF. CDR3 nucleotides: TGTGCCACCAGTGATTCGACGGGGGGCCGTTACAATGAGCAGTTCTTC.

This clonotype turned up a few times. This chain uses TRBV12-3 or TRBV12-4 with TRBJ2-7; D is perhaps TRBD2 (5 bases). CDR3 size: 12 residues. Trimming removed 8 bases at V and 1 base at J, with 9 bases between. Here the CDR3 reads CASGRESYEQYF. DNA for the CDR3: TGTGCCAGCGGGAGAGAGTCCTACGAGCAGTACTTC.

V gene TRBV29-1 combines with J gene TRBJ2-3; D unresolved. The V gene's germline CDR1 is SQVTM and CDR2 ANQGSEA. Between the trimmed V and J ends, which lost 5 bases and 3 bases, there was a span of 9 bases. The CDR3 is 12 residues long. In DNA form, the CDR3 reads TGCAGCGTTAAGTTGACAACAGATACGCAGTATTTT. Translation gives CSVKLTTDTQYF.